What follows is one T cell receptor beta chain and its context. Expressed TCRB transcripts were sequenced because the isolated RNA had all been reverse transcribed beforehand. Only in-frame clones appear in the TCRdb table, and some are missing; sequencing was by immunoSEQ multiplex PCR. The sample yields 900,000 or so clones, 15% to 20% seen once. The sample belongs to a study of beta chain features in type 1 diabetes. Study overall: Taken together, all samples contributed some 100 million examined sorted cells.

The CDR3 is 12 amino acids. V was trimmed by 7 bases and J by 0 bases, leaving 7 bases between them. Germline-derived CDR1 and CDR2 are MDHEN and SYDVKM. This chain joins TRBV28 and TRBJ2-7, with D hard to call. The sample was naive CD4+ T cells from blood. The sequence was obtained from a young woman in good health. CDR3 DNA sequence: TGTGCCAGCAAGGAGACCTCCTACGAGCAGTACTTC. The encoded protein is CASKETSYEQYF. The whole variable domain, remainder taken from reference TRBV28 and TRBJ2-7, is DVKVTQSSRYLVKRTGEKVFLECVQDMDHENMFWYRQDPGLGLRLIYFSYDVKMKEKGDIPEGYSVSREKKERFSLILESASTNQTSMYLCASKETSYEQYFGPGTRLTVT.